This paragraph reports one T cell receptor (beta chain). There are 14 residues in the CDR3. Germline-derived CDR1 and CDR2 are SGHRS and YFSETQ. This record comes from a study of T cells expressing NK-cell markers. As for the study in general: The TCR beta repertoires were obtained from sorted CD3+CD56+NKG2C+, CD3+CD56+NKG2C- and CD3+CD56-NKG2C+ T cells. Sequencing covered eight donors, seven HCMV-seropositive and one seronegative.

TCRdb reprocessed the 5' RACE reads and reports one entry per CDR3 protein, with no DNA. Reported are 400,000 or so distinct CDR3 sequences; the ten largest clones contain about 11%. The sample was blood T cells: a sorted CD56 or NKG2C T cell subset, CD4+ or CD8+ T cells, or bulk PBMC T cells (not recorded which). This chain connects TRBV5-1 to TRBJ2-7; without DNA, the TCRdb call of TRBD2 cannot be checked. The receptor comes from a woman between 50 and 59 years old in good health. The CDR3 loop reads CASTSSGRSYEQYF.